The text below deals with one T cell receptor beta chain. There is no known antigen for this receptor. The record has no base qualities; no much larger clone is one base away. In the germline V gene (reference sequence), CDR1 corresponds to SGHNT and CDR2 to YYREEE. The CDR3 sequence holds 13 residues, the cysteine and phenylalanine included. Just CDR3 DNA is preserved here, 39 bases in frame from base 1. The junction shows trimming of 3 bases on V and 3 bases on J, and the gene matches do not reach 3 bases of it. The data were taken from a study of blood T cell repertoires in COVID-19 (dated by TCRdb to about 2020). At the level of the whole study: Samples from collaborators originated in the United States, Italy and Spain and spanned both the acute and convalescent phases of COVID-19. Subjects who had been exposed to COVID-19, were actively infected with it, or had recovered from it provided the deeply sampled blood TCRbeta repertoires that made up the dataset. Samples came from the ongoing ImmuneRACE study (first 160 participants) plus 1,254 subjects from 6 global collaborators. The prospective study material was composed of cDNA or gDNA derived from T cells, B-cell-depleted T cells, or PBMCs. The repertoires were released in a freely available public database intended as a resource for research on the immune response to SARS-CoV-2. Sample metadata almost always included a de-identified subject ID, COVID-19 status, age in years and sex. Where HLA class I and class II types were available, the types were taken from metadata supplied by the sample provider, not from assay-based typing. Overall results and qualifications from the work: Clinical and demographic metadata were provided uncurated, with the amount varying by source and participant.

Each collaborating institution followed its own protocols to collect whole blood in K2EDTA tubes. Collaborator samples were shipped for TCRbeta analysis as frozen whole blood, isolated PBMCs, or DNA extracted from either sample type. The immunoSEQ Assay, a bias-controlled multiplex PCR, was used to amplify TCRbeta CDR3 regions from genomic DNA. Under the source paper's analysis protocol: The number of nucleated cells in each sample was estimated by amplification of reference gene primers within the assay. To quantify the absolute abundance of each unique TCRbeta CDR3 rearrangement, sequence reads were collapsed and filtered. Productive Simpson clonality was computed per sample as the square root of Simpson's diversity index over productive rearrangements. The table comes from immuneACCESS by way of TCRdb, which keeps in-frame sequences with V and J called. Part of the clones is missing from these tables; in studies checked, under half for an unresolved V gene and the rest for unknown reasons. V and J calls and clone size follow that table, whereas D and trimming were derived from the DNA. A total of about 150,000 clones appear in this sample, roughly 85% of them only once. In total, the top ten clones hold more than 3% of the sample.

Sequenced sample: peripheral blood. Recombination linked TRBV5-4 to TRBJ2-7, with TRBD2 identical over 7 junction bases. This TCR was recovered from a man between 70 and 80 years old with acute or convalescent COVID-19. Here is the DNA: TGTGCCAGCAGCTCCGGACTAGTCTACGAGCAGTACTTC. This gives the protein CASSSGLVYEQYF.